The T cell receptor (beta chain) described here comes from a study of monozygotic twins with inflammatory bowel disease (dated by TCRdb to between 2017 and 2020). Regarding the complete study: In total, some 30 monozygotic twin pairs made up the full study: 19 Danish pairs, all IBD-discordant, plus nine German pairs, of which four were IBD-concordant and five were IBD-discordant. Disease-associated traits were sought mainly through comparisons between IBD patients and their genetically identical healthy co-twins within discordant pairs. Each individual had, on average, about 151 000 unique TCRalpha sequences and 181 000 unique TCRbeta sequences available for analysis.

The research as a whole found: Background noise and inter-individual variability may have been introduced into the repertoires by the differing immunosuppressive treatments among patients. Distinction between different T cell subtypes could not be achieved in the analysis. Compared with healthy twins, IBD patients shared fewer clonotypes with other individuals, and the difference was most pronounced in patients with signs of disease activity. A decrease in TCRbeta repertoire diversity, as measured by inverse Simpson index, was observed in IBD patients compared with their healthy co-twins. No single strong signal or clonotype linked to IBD turned up in the results, so the idea that one exists was not supported. Repertoire similarity did not differ between concordant and discordant twins, which could be due to limited statistical power.

The method behind the library was 5' RACE. Each TCR library was prepared from about 4,000 ng of total RNA. cDNA was synthesized with SMARTScribe reverse transcriptase in eight separate reactions per sample. Unique molecular identifiers containing a 6-nucleotide sample barcode were introduced through template switching during cDNA synthesis. TCRalpha and TCRbeta cDNA was amplified in two nested PCRs of 16 and 9 cycles, and bead purification was carried out after each PCR. Before amplification, the cDNA was treated with uracil DNA-glycosylase and purified using the QIAquick PCR purification kit. The second PCR added Illumina TruSeq-compatible adapters along with sample-specific barcodes. TapeStation and Qubit were used to check library quality and concentration, and about 5 ng of each library was pooled. Sequencing of pooled libraries was carried out on an Illumina HiSeq2500 single-index Rapid Run using 2 x 100 bp reads and custom sequencing primers. Per the original workflow: PCR and sequencing errors were corrected by UMI-based consensus assembly using MiGEC version 1.2.6. MiXCR version 2.1.1 was used to carry out V(D)J alignment, clonotype assembly and CDR3 extraction. To normalise gene usage, clonotype sharing and MAIT/NKT TCR abundance, the analysis used the top 1000, 10 000 and 20 000 clonotypes per sample. Diversity was computed as the inverse Simpson index with the vegan R package after downsampling to 27 000 UMIs. Paired Mann-Whitney U tests were applied to discordant twin pairs, and Benjamini-Hochberg correction was used for multiple testing. TCRdb reprocessed the reads, and each CDR3 protein sequence is entered once, without DNA. What appears here as the V and J calls and clone size reflects TCRdb's work, not the paper's. The sample's clone listing holds under 200,000 distinct CDR3 sequences. The top ten clonotypes cover approximately 3% of the sample.

Regarding this clonotype: The specificity of this receptor is unknown.

The CDR3 spans 13 residues, from the cysteine through the phenylalanine. DNA is not on record. CDR1 and CDR2 are read off the germline V gene (reference sequence) as SEHNR and FQNEAQ. A roughly 2.6 ml peripheral blood sample was drawn into PAXgene tubes per donor and stored at -80°C. Total RNA was isolated from whole blood with the PAXgene blood miRNA kit on an automated QIAcube, without T cell sorting. Peripheral blood from monozygotic twin pairs who were concordant or discordant for inflammatory bowel disease underwent deep TCRalpha and TCRbeta repertoire profiling using unique molecular barcoding. For every twin pair, smoking habits were documented, and each individual was categorised as a current, former or never smoker.

This chain joins TRBV7-9 to TRBJ2-7. The specimen was blood. This clonotype originated in a human donor with ulcerative colitis or Crohn's disease, or a healthy co-twin of an affected twin (not recorded which). The CDR3 is CASSRETSGEQYF.